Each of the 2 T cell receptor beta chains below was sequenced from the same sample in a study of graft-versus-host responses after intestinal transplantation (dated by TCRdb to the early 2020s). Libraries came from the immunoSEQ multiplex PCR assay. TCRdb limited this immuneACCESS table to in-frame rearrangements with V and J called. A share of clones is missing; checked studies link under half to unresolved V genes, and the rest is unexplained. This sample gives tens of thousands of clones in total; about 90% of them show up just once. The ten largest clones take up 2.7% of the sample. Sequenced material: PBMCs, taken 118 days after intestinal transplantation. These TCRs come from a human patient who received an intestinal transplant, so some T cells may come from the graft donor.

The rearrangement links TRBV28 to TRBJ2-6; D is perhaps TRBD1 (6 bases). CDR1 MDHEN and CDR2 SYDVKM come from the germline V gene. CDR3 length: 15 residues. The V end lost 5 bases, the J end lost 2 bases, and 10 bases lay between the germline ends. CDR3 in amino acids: CASSDTGTGANVLTF. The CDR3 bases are TGTGCCAGCAGTGACACAGGGACTGGGGCCAACGTCCTGACTTTC.

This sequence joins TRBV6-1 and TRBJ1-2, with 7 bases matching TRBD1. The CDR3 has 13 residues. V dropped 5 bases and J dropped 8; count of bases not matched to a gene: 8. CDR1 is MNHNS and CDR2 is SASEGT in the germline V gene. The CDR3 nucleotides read TGTGCCAGCAGTCCACGACAGGGACAGGGCTACACCTTC. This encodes CASSPRQGQGYTF.